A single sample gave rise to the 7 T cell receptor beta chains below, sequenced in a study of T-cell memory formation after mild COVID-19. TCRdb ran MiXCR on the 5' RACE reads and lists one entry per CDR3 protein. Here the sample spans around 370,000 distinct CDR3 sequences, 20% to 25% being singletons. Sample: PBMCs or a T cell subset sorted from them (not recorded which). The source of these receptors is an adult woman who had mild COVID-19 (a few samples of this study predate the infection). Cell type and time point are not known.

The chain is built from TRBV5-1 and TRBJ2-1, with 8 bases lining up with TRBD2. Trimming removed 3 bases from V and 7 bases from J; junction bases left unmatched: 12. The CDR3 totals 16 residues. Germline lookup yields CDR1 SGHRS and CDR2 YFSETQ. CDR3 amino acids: CASSSPAGGSWNEQFF. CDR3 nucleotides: TGCGCCAGCAGCTCCCCCGCGGGAGGTTCGTGGAATGAGCAGTTCTTC.

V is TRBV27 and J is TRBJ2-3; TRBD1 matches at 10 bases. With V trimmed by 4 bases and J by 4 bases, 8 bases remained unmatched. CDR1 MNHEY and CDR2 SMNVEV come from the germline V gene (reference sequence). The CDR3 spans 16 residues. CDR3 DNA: TGTGCCAGCAGTTCCACTTGGACAGGGGGGTCAGATACGCAGTATTTT. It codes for CASSSTWTGGSDTQYF.

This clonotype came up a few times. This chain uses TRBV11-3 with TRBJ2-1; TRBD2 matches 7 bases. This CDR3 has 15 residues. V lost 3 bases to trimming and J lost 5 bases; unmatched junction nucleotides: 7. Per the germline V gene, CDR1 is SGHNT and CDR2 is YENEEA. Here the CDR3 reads CASSFGDYFNNEQFF. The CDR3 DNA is TGTGCCAGCAGCTTTGGGGACTATTTCAACAATGAGCAGTTCTTC. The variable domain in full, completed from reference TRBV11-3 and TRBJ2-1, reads EAGVVQSPRYKIIEKKQPVAFWCNPISGHNTLYWYLQNLGQGPELLIRYENEEAVDDSQLPKDRFSAERLKGVDSTLKIQPAELGDSAVYLCASSFGDYFNNEQFFGPGTRLTVL.

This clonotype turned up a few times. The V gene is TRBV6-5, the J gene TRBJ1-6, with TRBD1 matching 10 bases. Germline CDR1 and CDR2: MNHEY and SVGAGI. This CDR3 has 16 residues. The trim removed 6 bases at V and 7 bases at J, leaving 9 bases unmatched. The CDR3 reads CASSLWWTGGNSPLHF. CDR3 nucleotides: TGTGCCAGCAGCCTATGGTGGACAGGGGGGAATTCACCCCTCCACTTT.

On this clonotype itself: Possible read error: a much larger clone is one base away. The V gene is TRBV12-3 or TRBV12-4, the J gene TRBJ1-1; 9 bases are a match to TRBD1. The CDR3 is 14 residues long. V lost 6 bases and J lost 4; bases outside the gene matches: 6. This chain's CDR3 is CASRPGTGITEAFF. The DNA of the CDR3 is TGTGCCAGCAGGCCCGGGACAGGGATCACTGAAGCTTTCTTT.

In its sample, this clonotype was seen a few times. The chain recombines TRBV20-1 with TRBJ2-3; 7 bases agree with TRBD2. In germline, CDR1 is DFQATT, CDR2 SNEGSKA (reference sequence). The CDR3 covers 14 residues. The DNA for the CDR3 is TGCAACCCTATAGCGGGCCGGAGCACAGATACGCAGTATTTT. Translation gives CNPIAGRSTDTQYF.

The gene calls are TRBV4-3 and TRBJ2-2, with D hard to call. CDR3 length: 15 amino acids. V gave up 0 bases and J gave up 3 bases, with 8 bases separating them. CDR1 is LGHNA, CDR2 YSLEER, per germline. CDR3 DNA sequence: TGCGCCAGCAGCCAAGAGACCGAAGACACCGGGGAGCTGTTTTTT. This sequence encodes CASSQETEDTGELFF.